These 29 T cell receptor beta chains were sequenced from one sample in a study of early T cells in non-severe SARS-CoV-2 infection. One entry per CDR3 protein, called by TCRdb with MiXCR from the 5' RACE reads. The repertoire consists of tens of thousands of distinct CDR3 sequences, with 3% to 5% occurring once and the leading ten covering 8.2%. The source material was whole blood. The receptors originated from an adult who was a healthcare worker with PCR-confirmed SARS-CoV-2 infection or an uninfected control (not recorded which).

This clonotype was found many times. The chain has TRBV20-1 and TRBJ2-7; possibly TRBD1 or TRBD2 for D (5 bases each). CDR3 length: 12 amino acids. CDR1 is DFQATT and CDR2 is SNEGSKA in the germline V gene (reference sequence). Trimming left V 7 bases short and J 7 bases short, with 17 bases between. The CDR3 coding sequence is TGCAGTGGTGGGGACGGTACGTTGGAGCAGTACTTC. Translating gives CSGGDGTLEQYF.

This clonotype ranks as medium-sized. V gene TRBV18 combines with J gene TRBJ1-1; unclear D gene. Germline V gives CDR1 KGHSH, CDR2 LQKENI. The CDR3 runs 11 residues. V lost 8 bases, J lost 1 base, and 5 bases lay in between. As DNA, the CDR3 is TGTGCCAGCAGCCCGAACACTGAAGCTTTCTTT. This translates into CASSPNTEAFF.

This clonotype showed up many times. J is TRBJ1-1 and V is TRBV15; the D gene is possibly TRBD1 (6 bases). The CDR3 runs 16 residues. Germline loops: CDR1 LNHNV, CDR2 YYDKDF (reference sequence). The V end was cut by 3 bases, the J end by 3 bases, with 17 bases between. The CDR3 loop is CATSRDYGGSDTEAFF. The CDR3 coding sequence is TGTGCCACCAGCAGGGATTACGGGGGCTCGGACACTGAAGCTTTCTTT. The complete variable domain, with remaining parts taken from reference TRBV15 and TRBJ1-1, reads DAMVIQNPRYQVTQFGKPVTLSCSQTLNHNVMYWYQQKSSQAPKLLFHYYDKDFNNEADTPDNFQSRRPNTSFCFLDIRSPGLGDTAMYLCATSRDYGGSDTEAFFGQGTRLTVV.

This clonotype has ten or more counts. The V gene is TRBV5-1, the J gene TRBJ2-3; 12 nucleotides match TRBD2. Per germline, CDR1 SGHRS and CDR2 YFSETQ. Germline trimming cut 3 bases from V and 2 bases from J; bases unmatched to any gene: 4. CDR3 size: 16 residues. CDR3 in DNA: TGCGCCAGCAGCTCAGGACTAGCGGGACCCACAGATACGCAGTATTTT. This gives the protein CASSSGLAGPTDTQYF.

Notes on this clonotype: This may stem from a read error, because a much larger clone lies one nucleotide away. The CDR3 does not close with the conserved phenylalanine or tryptophan, likely indicating a read error. The genes are TRBV20-1 and TRBJ2-3; TRBD1 matches at 10 bases. V was pared by 1 base and J by 2 bases, with 3 bases of the junction left unmatched. The germline CDR1 and CDR2 sequences are DFQATT and SNEGSKA (reference sequence). CDR3 size: 15 residues. The CDR3 spells CSARAGTGVTDTQYY. As DNA, the CDR3 is TGCAGTGCTAGAGCCGGGACAGGGGTCACAGATACGCAGTATTAT.

Only one count was recorded for this clonotype. Being one base from a much bigger clone, this may be a read error. This rearrangement joins TRBV14 to TRBJ2-2; perhaps TRBD1 as D (6 bases). The germline V gene encodes CDR1 SGHDN and CDR2 FVKESK. The CDR3 is 16 residues long. The V and J ends lost 0 bases and 3 bases respectively, with 11 bases between them. CDR3 protein: CASSQERTADTGELFF. Written as DNA, the CDR3 is TGTGCCAGCAGCCAAGAACGGACAGCCGACACCGGGGAGCTGTTTTTT.

This clonotype came up many times. This rearrangement joins TRBV12-3 or TRBV12-4 to TRBJ1-5, with TRBD1 matching over 7 bases. This CDR3 contains 17 residues. Trimming at V came to 7 bases and at J to 3 bases, leaving 15 bases not matched to a gene. The CDR3 is CASNPARGGGYNQPQHF. The CDR3 coding sequence is TGTGCCAGCAACCCGGCACGGGGAGGGGGCTACAATCAGCCCCAGCATTTT.

This clonotype was picked up many times. The chain combines TRBV5-1 with TRBJ2-3, with 12 bases fitting TRBD2. Germline V lookup: CDR1 SGHRS, CDR2 YFSETQ. The length of the CDR3 is 15 residues. Trimming at V came to 1 base and at J to 5 bases, leaving 2 bases not matched to a gene. The CDR3, as DNA: TGCGCCAGCAGCTTGCCTAGCGGGAGGGTAGATACGCAGTATTTT. Protein sequence: CASSLPSGRVDTQYF.

This clonotype was seen at least ten times. The chain has TRBV10-3 and TRBJ2-7; D is possibly TRBD2 (7 bases). V was cut by 3 bases and J by 2 bases, with 11 bases left in between. CDR3 size: 14 residues. In germline, CDR1 is ENHRY, CDR2 SYGVKD. CDR3 amino acids: CAISDRGGTYEQYF. CDR3 DNA sequence: TGTGCCATCAGTGACAGGGGAGGGACCTACGAGCAGTACTTC.

At least ten counts were recorded for this clonotype. The V call is TRBV9, the J call TRBJ1-1; D is perhaps TRBD1 (6 bases). The CDR3 extends over 14 amino acids. The ends were cut back, 3 bases at V and 4 bases at J, with 13 bases in the middle. Germline lookup yields CDR1 SGDLS and CDR2 YYNGEE. The CDR3 spells CASSAIGGITEAFF. The DNA of the CDR3 is TGTGCCAGCAGCGCCATAGGGGGTATCACTGAAGCTTTCTTT.

At least ten counts were recorded for this clonotype. The V gene is TRBV10-1, the J gene TRBJ2-7, with unresolved D. Trimming pared 0 bases from V and 6 bases from J, leaving 9 bases between. The CDR3 runs 13 residues. The germline V gene encodes CDR1 WNHNN and CDR2 SYGVQD (reference sequence). The CDR3 is CASSESQLVEQYF. The DNA of the CDR3 is TGCGCCAGCAGTGAGTCGCAGCTAGTCGAGCAGTACTTC.

This clonotype was observed many times. V gene TRBV6-5 combines with J gene TRBJ1-5, with D possibly matching TRBD1 (6 bases). The CDR3 covers 14 residues. V lost 5 bases to trimming and J lost 2 bases, with 10 bases between them. Germline CDR1 is MNHEY and CDR2 is SVGAGI. CDR3 in DNA: TGTGCCAGCAGTCGGGGGCAGGGCAATCAGCCCCAGCATTTT. It translates to CASSRGQGNQPQHF.

This clonotype was seen at least ten times. The chain links TRBV18 to TRBJ2-5; D possibly corresponds to TRBD1 (6 bases). CDR1 and CDR2 from the germline V gene are KGHSH and LQKENI. The CDR3 spans 14 residues. V lost 1 base and J lost 3, with 9 bases in between. Written as DNA, the CDR3 is TGTGCCAGCTCACCACTTCCAGGGGAAGAGACCCAGTACTTC. It yields the protein CASSPLPGEETQYF.

The rearrangement uses TRBV10-3 and TRBJ2-7; D might be TRBD2 (5 bases). V lost 4 bases, J lost 4 bases, and 14 bases lay in between. The germline V gene encodes CDR1 ENHRY and CDR2 SYGVKD. This CDR3 is 14 amino acids long. For the CDR3, the DNA is TGTGCCATCAGTGGAGGGCCCGGGGAATACGAGCAGTACTTC. Translation gives CAISGGPGEYEQYF.

This clonotype was picked up many times. The chain is built from TRBV7-2 and TRBJ2-7; D gene uncertain. The CDR3 is 15 amino acids. V lost 1 base to trimming and J lost 0 bases, with 10 bases between them. Germline V lookup: CDR1 SGHTA, CDR2 FQGNSA. CDR3 in amino acids: CASSLDSTSSYEQYF. In nucleotides, the CDR3 is TGTGCCAGCAGCTTAGACTCGACATCCTCCTACGAGCAGTACTTC.

This clonotype was picked up many times. The V gene is TRBV19, the J gene TRBJ2-1, with D tentatively TRBD1 (5 bases). Germline assignment: CDR1 LNHDA and CDR2 SQIVND (reference sequence). V dropped 7 bases and J dropped 8 bases, with 21 bases sitting between them. The length of the CDR3 is 15 residues. The CDR3 sequence: CASTTTVGRVHEQFF. The DNA of the CDR3 is TGTGCCAGTACCACTACGGTGGGCAGGGTCCATGAGCAGTTCTTC. Filled out from reference TRBV19 and TRBJ2-1, the complete variable domain reads DGGITQSPKYLFRKEGQNVTLSCEQNLNHDAMYWYRQDPGQGLRLIYYSQIVNDFQKGDIAEGYSVSREKKESFPLTVTSAQKNPTAFYLCASTTTVGRVHEQFFGPGTRLTVL.

This clonotype was counted ten times or more. The genes are TRBV7-9 and TRBJ1-2; perhaps TRBD1 as D (6 bases). Germline assignment: CDR1 SEHNR and CDR2 FQNEAQ (reference sequence). CDR3 length: 14 residues. V was pared by 5 bases and J by 5 bases, with 15 bases between. Here the CDR3 reads CASSPRGASYGYTF. The CDR3 DNA sequence: TGTGCCAGCAGCCCGAGGGGGGCGTCGTATGGCTACACCTTC.

This clonotype was seen ten or more times. V usage is TRBV5-1 and J usage is TRBJ2-1; unclear D gene. Trimming removed 1 base from V and 5 bases from J, with 7 bases in between. The germline V gene encodes CDR1 SGHRS and CDR2 YFSETQ. This CDR3 spans 13 amino acids. In DNA, the CDR3 is TGCGCCAGCAGCTTGATAGGGAACAATGAGCAGTTCTTC. Encoded protein: CASSLIGNNEQFF.

This clonotype was counted ten times or more. This chain links TRBV30 with TRBJ2-1, with no clear D. Trimming cost V 2 bases and J 10 bases, with 9 bases left between them. CDR3 length: 11 amino acids. Germline-derived CDR1 and CDR2 are GTSNPN and SVGIG (reference sequence). CDR3 sequence reads: CAWSRNVEQFF. DNA of the CDR3: TGTGCCTGGAGTAGGAACGTGGAGCAGTTCTTC.

This clonotype has a count of ten or more. The chain joins TRBV6-5 to TRBJ2-1, with 7 bases that match TRBD2. This CDR3 is built from 16 residues. J was trimmed by 6 bases and V by 7 bases; bases with no gene match: 15. CDR1 is MNHEY, CDR2 SVGAGI, per germline. CDR3 loop: CASTPNSRGRGNEQFF. For the CDR3, the DNA is TGTGCCAGCACCCCTAATAGTCGCGGGAGAGGCAATGAGCAGTTCTTC.

This clonotype was seen many times. The chain is built from TRBV19 and TRBJ1-1; 7 bases line up with TRBD1. Germline trimming cut 7 bases from V and 8 bases from J; bases unmatched to any gene: 10. The V gene's germline CDR1 is LNHDA and CDR2 SQIVND (reference sequence). CDR3 length: 13 amino acids. The CDR3 sequence: CASTGGDSFEAFF. CDR3 bases: TGTGCCAGTACAGGGGGGGACAGCTTCGAAGCTTTCTTT.

This clonotype was picked up many times. The rearrangement joins TRBV25-1 to TRBJ2-5; D might be TRBD1 (6 bases). The CDR3 length is 14 residues. V lost 8 bases and J lost 4, with 17 bases in between. Germline CDR1 and CDR2: MGHDK and SYGVNS. For the CDR3, the DNA is TGTGCCAGCCTCGGGATCGGCAGGGGAGAGACCCAGTACTTC. Translation gives CASLGIGRGETQYF.

V gene TRBV30 combines with J gene TRBJ1-4; D gene ambiguous. There are 15 residues in the CDR3. V was clipped by 0 bases and J by 6 bases, with 14 bases between them. CDR1 and CDR2 from the germline V gene are GTSNPN and SVGIG (reference sequence). CDR3 nucleotide sequence: TGTGCCTGGAGTGTACGATGGGGAAGGGATGAAAAACTGTTTTTT. It codes for CAWSVRWGRDEKLFF.

This clonotype ranks as medium-sized (0.01 to 0.1%). The rearrangement links TRBV6-4 to TRBJ2-2, with unresolved D. The CDR3 sequence is 13 residues long. V lost 5 bases to trimming and J lost 2 bases, with 6 bases between them. Germline assignment: CDR1 MRHNA and CDR2 SNTAGT. CDR3 bases: TGTGCCAGCAGTAAGACAAACACCGGGGAGCTGTTTTTT. Encoded protein: CASSKTNTGELFF.

This clonotype showed up many times. The chain couples TRBV2 to TRBJ2-3; D uncertain. The V and J ends lost 10 bases and 4 bases respectively, with 9 bases between them. The CDR3 extends over 11 amino acids. Germline V gives CDR1 SNHLY, CDR2 FYNNEI. The CDR3 DNA is TGTGCCACGCAGTTCGCAGATACGCAGTATTTT. This codes for CATQFADTQYF. Based on the CDR3 plus reference TRBV2 and TRBJ2-3, the full variable domain is EPEVTQTPSHQVTQMGQEVILRCVPISNHLYFYWYRQILGQKVEFLVSFYNNEISEKSEIFDDQFSVERPDGSNFTLKIRSTKLEDSAMYFCATQFADTQYFGPGTRLTVL.

This clonotype was seen at least ten times. This chain uses TRBV12-5 with TRBJ2-1; D is undetermined. Trimming shortened V by 6 bases and J by 7 bases, and 10 bases separated the two germline ends. The CDR3 loop spans 12 amino acids. Germline V gene sequence: CDR1 LGHNT, CDR2 FRNRAP. DNA of the CDR3: TGTGCTAGTGGCCCCGACGCAAATGAGCAGTTCTTC. Amino acids: CASGPDANEQFF.

This clonotype was detected ten times or more. J is TRBJ2-7 and V is TRBV6-5, with D uncertain. With 6 bases removed from V and 0 bases from J, the gap between germline ends came to 18 bases. The CDR3 spans 16 residues. CDR1 and CDR2 (germline): MNHEY, SVGAGI. In nucleotides, the CDR3 is TGTGCCAGCAGCCCCCGTGGGCGGACCTTCTCCTACGAGCAGTACTTC. It codes for CASSPRGRTFSYEQYF.

This clonotype has at least ten counts. The chain has TRBV7-6 and TRBJ2-3; D gene ambiguous. CDR3 size: 16 residues. Germline V gene data show CDR1 as SGHVS and CDR2 as FNYEAQ. Trimming removed 5 bases at V and 2 bases at J, with 17 bases between. The CDR3 protein is CASSRRSQSTTDTQYF. DNA for the CDR3: TGTGCCAGCAGCCGACGATCGCAGTCCACCACAGATACGCAGTATTTT. Using reference TRBV7-6 and TRBJ2-3 for the parts outside the CDR3, the full variable domain is GAGVSQSPRYKVTKRGQDVALRCDPISGHVSLYWYRQALGQGPEFLTYFNYEAQQDKSGLPNDRFSAERPEGSISTLTIQRTEQRDSAMYRCASSRRSQSTTDTQYFGPGTRLTVL.

This clonotype was detected only a few times. This chain uses TRBV11-1 with TRBJ2-5, with 7 bases aligning to TRBD1. Germline CDR1 and CDR2: SGHAT and FQDESV (reference sequence). V shed 5 bases and J 5 bases; nucleotides not matched to a gene: 20. The CDR3 sequence is 18 residues long. The CDR3 sequence is CASSAGTVGPLEGETQYF. CDR3 nucleotides: TGTGCCAGCAGCGCCGGGACAGTGGGTCCTTTGGAAGGGGAGACCCAGTACTTC.